A single sample gave rise to the 24 T cell receptor beta chains below, sequenced in a study of blood T cell repertoires in COVID-19. Profiling relied on immunoSEQ multiplex PCR, and the TCRdb table lists in-frame clones only, not all of them. The sample includes approximately 250,000 clones, roughly 82% of them seen just once. Source material: peripheral blood. Source of these receptors: a woman between 40 and 50 years old who had recovered from COVID-19.

The genes are TRBV19 and TRBJ1-5; D is undetermined. CDR3 length: 15 residues. Germline V gives CDR1 LNHDA, CDR2 SQIVND (reference sequence). Between the trimmed V and J ends, which lost 9 bases and 5 bases, there was a span of 20 bases. As DNA, the CDR3 is TGTGCCAGCGTGGGAAGCGGCCGCGTACATCAGCCCCAGCATTTT. It codes for CASVGSGRVHQPQHF.

The chain uses TRBV11-3 and TRBJ2-2; 8 bases agree with TRBD2. This CDR3 has 16 amino acids. The germline CDR1 and CDR2 sequences are SGHNT and YENEEA. The J segment lost 7 bases and the V segment lost 5 bases, leaving 12 bases of the junction unmatched. CDR3 DNA sequence: TGTGCCAGCAGCCATCCTACGGGGGGGGCGGTCGGGGAGCTGTTTTTT. Amino acids: CASSHPTGGAVGELFF.

To note about this clone: This sample includes further DNA sequences coding for the same CDR3. The chain links TRBV7-2 to TRBJ2-5; unclear D gene. Germline V gene sequence: CDR1 SGHTA, CDR2 FQGNSA. The CDR3 is made up of 11 amino acids. V lost 3 bases and J lost 4, with 3 bases in between. In nucleotides, the CDR3 is TGTGCCAGCAGCTTTCGAGAGACCCAGTACTTC. This gives the protein CASSFRETQYF.

The V gene is TRBV5-1, the J gene TRBJ2-5; unclear D gene. Germline assignment: CDR1 SGHRS and CDR2 YFSETQ. The CDR3 spans 13 residues. Trimming removed 6 bases from V and 1 base from J, with 10 bases in between. The DNA for the CDR3 is TGCGCCAGCAACTTACAGACCCAAGAGACCCAGTACTTC. It specifies CASNLQTQETQYF.

The chain joins TRBV6-5 to TRBJ1-5; a weak D match, TRBD1 (6 bases). V was cut by 11 bases and J by 4 bases, with 18 bases left in between. The CDR3 consists of 14 residues. CDR1 and CDR2 from the germline V gene are MNHEY and SVGAGI. CDR3 in amino acids: CAGSQGGGNQPQHF. The CDR3 DNA reads TGTGCCGGATCACAGGGTGGGGGAAATCAGCCCCAGCATTTT.

The gene calls are TRBV6-4 and TRBJ2-1, with TRBD2 matching 8 bases. Germline lookup yields CDR1 MRHNA and CDR2 SNTAGT. The CDR3 spans 17 residues. Trimming took 0 bases from V and 4 from J; bases not matched to a gene: 8. CDR3 sequence reads: CASSDSPLADRYNEQFF. The DNA of the CDR3 is TGTGCCAGCAGTGACTCGCCACTAGCGGATAGGTACAATGAGCAGTTCTTC.

The CDR3 is CATSDTGELFF. CDR3 in DNA: TGTGCCACCAGCGACACCGGGGAGCTGTTTTTT. The chain links TRBV24-1 to TRBJ2-2; D unresolved. Trimming stripped 7 bases from V and 3 bases from J, with 2 bases between. CDR3 size: 11 residues. Looked up from germline, CDR1 is KGHDR and CDR2 is SFDVKD.

The J gene is TRBJ2-5, the V gene TRBV10-2; 9 bases map to TRBD2. CDR1 is WSHSY, CDR2 SAAADI, per germline. The CDR3 contains 14 residues. V shed 8 bases, J shed 5 bases, and the junction held 9 bases outside the gene matches. CDR3 in DNA: TGCGCCAGCGGTGGACTAGCGAGGGCGGAGACCCAGTACTTC. This encodes CASGGLARAETQYF.

V gene TRBV11-2 combines with J gene TRBJ2-1; 7 nucleotides line up with TRBD2. This CDR3 is built from 14 residues. After removal of 1 base from V and 3 bases from J, the junction contained 0 bases not matched to a gene. The V gene's germline CDR1 is SGHAT and CDR2 FQNNGV. The DNA for the CDR3 is TGTGCCAGCAGCTTAGCGGGGGGCTACAATGAGCAGTTCTTC. The encoded protein is CASSLAGGYNEQFF. Filled out from reference TRBV11-2 and TRBJ2-1, the complete variable domain reads EAGVAQSPRYKIIEKRQSVAFWCNPISGHATLYWYQQILGQGPKLLIQFQNNGVVDDSQLPKDRFSAERLKGVDSTLKIQPAKLEDSAVYLCASSLAGGYNEQFFGPGTRLTVL.

The V call is TRBV30, the J call TRBJ2-7; 9 bases align to TRBD1. J gave up 5 bases and V 6 bases, and 14 bases lay outside the gene matches. CDR1 is GTSNPN, CDR2 SVGIG, per germline (reference sequence). This CDR3 region has 15 residues. The CDR3 DNA is TGTGCCTGTGGGACAGGGCTGGGGTTTAGCCACGAGCAGTACTTC. This sequence encodes CACGTGLGFSHEQYF.

The chain recombines TRBV4-3 with TRBJ2-3; TRBD1 aligns across 8 bases. This CDR3 is built from 17 residues. Germline values: CDR1 LGHNA, CDR2 YSLEER. V lost 3 bases and J lost 0; bases outside the gene matches: 8. The CDR3 loop reads CASSHVTGTGSTDTQYF. CDR3 nucleotide sequence: TGCGCCAGCAGCCATGTCACCGGGACAGGTAGCACAGATACGCAGTATTTT.

This chain connects TRBV7-2 to TRBJ2-3; 8 bases agree with TRBD2. The V segment lost 5 bases and the J segment 3 bases; nucleotides outside the gene matches: 10. Per the germline V gene, CDR1 is SGHTA and CDR2 is FQGNSA. The CDR3 length is 16 residues. The CDR3 sequence: CASSPPYSGETDTQYF. The CDR3 nucleotides are TGTGCCAGCAGCCCACCTTATAGCGGGGAGACAGATACGCAGTATTTT. Supplemented by reference TRBV7-2 and TRBJ2-3, the full variable domain reads GAGVSQSPSNKVTEKGKDVELRCDPISGHTALYWYRQSLGQGLEFLIYFQGNSAPDKSGLPSDRFSAERTGGSVSTLTIQRTQQEDSAVYLCASSPPYSGETDTQYFGPGTRLTVL.

The chain recombines TRBV2 with TRBJ1-5; TRBD1 agrees at 7 bases. This CDR3 region has 16 residues. V dropped 6 bases and J dropped 2; count of bases not matched to a gene: 10. Germline V gene lookup returns CDR1 SNHLY and CDR2 FYNNEI. CDR3 loop: CASSTTQGFGNQPQHF. In DNA form, the CDR3 reads TGTGCCAGCAGCACGACACAGGGGTTTGGCAATCAGCCCCAGCATTTT.

The chain joins TRBV30 to TRBJ1-4; D unclear. V was shortened by 2 bases and J by 13 bases, with 14 bases between the two germline ends. Germline loops: CDR1 GTSNPN, CDR2 SVGIG (reference sequence). The CDR3 runs 12 residues. The CDR3 loop is CAWSPRHLGLFF. The CDR3 nucleotides read TGTGCCTGGAGTCCCCGACACTTGGGACTGTTTTTT.

V gene TRBV12-3 or TRBV12-4 combines with J gene TRBJ1-4, with D unclear. V lost 6 bases and J lost 7, with 12 bases in between. The CDR3 has 13 amino acids. CDR3 in DNA: TGTGCCAGCAGAGAAGCGCTGGTTGAAAAACTGTTTTTT. Translated, it gives CASREALVEKLFF.

The chain joins TRBV18 to TRBJ1-2; the match to TRBD1 covers 7 bases. This CDR3 is built from 13 residues. V shed 2 bases and J 3 bases; nucleotides not matched to a gene: 0. Germline V gene sequence: CDR1 KGHSH, CDR2 LQKENI. This CDR3 reads CASSPGTDYGYTF. The CDR3 coding sequence is TGTGCCAGCTCACCAGGGACAGACTATGGCTACACCTTC.

This chain links TRBV2 with TRBJ2-1; 11 bases fit TRBD2. Germline V gene data show CDR1 as SNHLY and CDR2 as FYNNEI. With V trimmed by 7 bases and J by 10 bases, 12 bases remained unmatched. The CDR3 totals 15 residues. The CDR3 nucleotides are TGTGCCAGCATAAAACTAGCGGGGGACTGGGGGGAGCAGTTCTTC. Amino acid sequence: CASIKLAGDWGEQFF.

The chain employs TRBV28 and TRBJ1-5; the match to TRBD1 covers 8 bases. J was trimmed by 0 bases and V by 6 bases; bases with no gene match: 4. This CDR3 contains 15 residues. Germline CDR1 MDHEN, CDR2 SYDVKM. The CDR3 loop reads CASRTGDHSNQPQHF. Here the CDR3 DNA reads TGTGCCAGCAGGACAGGGGACCATAGCAATCAGCCCCAGCATTTT.

This clone was picked up one time. J is TRBJ1-2 and V is TRBV6-5, with 12 bases identical to TRBD1. The CDR3 sequence is 15 residues long. The ends lost 6 bases at V and 8 bases at J; junction bases unmatched: 10. The germline V gene encodes CDR1 MNHEY and CDR2 SVGAGI. Here the CDR3 DNA reads TGTGCCAGCAGGAAGGGACAGGGGGCCGACCAAGGCTACACCTTC. It codes for CASRKGQGADQGYTF.

This rearrangement joins TRBV6-4 to TRBJ1-5; D is undetermined. Trimming stripped 5 bases from V and 5 bases from J, with 7 bases between. The CDR3 loop spans 12 amino acids. Germline-derived CDR1 and CDR2 are MRHNA and SNTAGT. The DNA of the CDR3 is TGTGCCAGCAGTCGCGGGGATCAGCCCCAGCATTTT. Its protein is CASSRGDQPQHF.

CDR3: CASSLAMQDRRELFF. In nucleotides, the CDR3 is TGTGCCAGCAGCTTAGCTATGCAGGACAGAAGGGAGCTGTTTTTT. V is TRBV11-3 and J is TRBJ2-2, with TRBD1 as a possible D gene (6 bases). Trimming stripped 1 base from V and 9 bases from J, with 15 bases between. In germline, CDR1 is SGHNT, CDR2 YENEEA. The CDR3 extends over 15 amino acids. The full variable domain, its missing parts supplied by reference TRBV11-3 and TRBJ2-2, is EAGVVQSPRYKIIEKKQPVAFWCNPISGHNTLYWYLQNLGQGPELLIRYENEEAVDDSQLPKDRFSAERLKGVDSTLKIQPAELGDSAVYLCASSLAMQDRRELFFGEGSRLTVL.

This chain connects TRBV7-9 to TRBJ2-1; 8 bases map to TRBD2. The CDR3 contains 13 residues. Trimming at V came to 5 bases and at J to 6 bases, leaving 3 bases not matched to a gene. The germline V gene has CDR1 SEHNR and CDR2 FQNEAQ (reference sequence). The CDR3 region is CASSPGTSNEQFF. CDR3 nucleotide sequence: TGTGCCAGCAGCCCGGGGACTAGCAATGAGCAGTTCTTC.

V usage is TRBV16 and J usage is TRBJ1-2, with D possibly being TRBD1 (5 bases). The CDR3 spans 11 residues. Trimming took 4 bases from V and 8 from J, leaving 8 bases between them. Germline lookup yields CDR1 KGHSY and CDR2 FQNENV. The CDR3 DNA is TGTGCCAGCAGCCCAAGGGGAGGCTACACCTTC. Translating it yields CASSPRGGYTF.

The chain couples TRBV4-1 to TRBJ2-1, with D perhaps TRBD1 (6 bases). V lost 0 bases to trimming and J lost 7 bases, with 19 bases between them. Germline CDR1 MGHRA, CDR2 YSYEKL. The CDR3 is 17 amino acids. CDR3 in DNA: TGCGCCAGCAGCCAAGAAGTGCGGACAGCAAATAGGAATGAGCAGTTCTTC. It is translated as CASSQEVRTANRNEQFF.